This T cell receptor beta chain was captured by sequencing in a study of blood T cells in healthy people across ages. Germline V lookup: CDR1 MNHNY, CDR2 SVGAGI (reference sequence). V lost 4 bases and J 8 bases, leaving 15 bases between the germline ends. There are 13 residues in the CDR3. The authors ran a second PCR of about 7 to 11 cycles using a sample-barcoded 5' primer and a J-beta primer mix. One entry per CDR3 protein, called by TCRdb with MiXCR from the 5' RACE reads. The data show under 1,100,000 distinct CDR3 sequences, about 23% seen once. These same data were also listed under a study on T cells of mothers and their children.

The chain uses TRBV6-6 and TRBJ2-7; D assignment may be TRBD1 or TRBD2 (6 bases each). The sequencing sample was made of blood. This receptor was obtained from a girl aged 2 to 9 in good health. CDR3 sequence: CASSLLPGAKQYF. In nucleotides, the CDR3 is TGTGCCAGCAGTTTACTTCCGGGGGCAAAGCAGTACTTC.